A selection of T cell receptor beta chains follows, all from one sample in a study of shared clonotypes between healthy human individuals. The data were produced by immunoSEQ multiplex PCR, yet TCRdb's version contains in-frame clones alone and is incomplete. The sample records millions of clones, roughly 94% being singletons. The sequencing input was naive CD8+ T cells sorted from blood. The receptor source for this set is a man aged 18-30 years in good health. Both conserved end residues are part of each CDR3. Fields, in order: D gene, V gene, J gene, clone size, CDR3 length, CDR3 DNA, CDR3 protein. A D gene is named only where the DNA matches it firmly. Clone size is given for some rows only: seen once, a few or many times, or a class if the clone is expanded.

-	TRBV19	TRBJ2-5	-	12	TGTGCCAGTAGTATGGGGGTATCGGACCAGTACTTC	CASSMGVSDQYF
TRBD1	TRBV27	TRBJ1-1	-	14	TGTGCCAGCAGTTCCGGGACAGCGAACACTGAAGCTTTCTTT	CASSSGTANTEAFF
-	TRBV6-6	TRBJ2-7	-	13	TGTGCCACTCAGTTACGGACATCCTACGAGCAGTACTTC	CATQLRTSYEQYF
-	TRBV7-9	TRBJ2-1	-	15	TGTGCCAGCAGCCAATCATATTCCGAGGCGGGTGAGCAGTTCTTC	CASSQSYSEAGEQFF
-	TRBV6-8	TRBJ2-7	-	12	TGTGCCACCCGGGACGGTACGCACGAGCAGTACTTC	CATRDGTHEQYF
-	TRBV5-8	TRBJ2-1	-	16	TGTGCCAGCATCGTAAAGCACAGGATCATAGACAATGAGCAGTTCTTC	CASIVKHRIIDNEQFF
-	TRBV27	TRBJ1-2	-	11	TGTGCCAGCAGTTCAGGGGCCGGCTACACCTTC	CASSSGAGYTF
TRBD2	TRBV29-1	TRBJ2-1	-	17	TGCAGCGTCGCCGGGACTAGCGGGAGAGAGGACGCGAATGAGCAGTTCTTC	CSVAGTSGREDANEQFF
-	TRBV27	TRBJ2-3	-	14	TGTGCCAGCAGTTTAGGGCCAAGAACAGATACGCAGTATTTT	CASSLGPRTDTQYF
-	TRBV5-4	TRBJ2-2	-	14	TGTGCCAGCAGCCATAGCGGGAACACCGGGGAGCTGTTTTTT	CASSHSGNTGELFF
TRBD1	TRBV7-2	TRBJ1-1	-	14	TGTGCCAGCAGCTTGGCACAGGGGGCTACTGAAGCTTTCTTT	CASSLAQGATEAFF
-	TRBV27	TRBJ2-7	-	11	TGTGCCAGCAGTTTAACGAACGAGCAGTACTTC	CASSLTNEQYF
-	TRBV4-1	TRBJ2-7	-	11	TGCGCCAGCAGCCAAGCTAACGAGCAGTACTTC	CASSQANEQYF
-	TRBV9	TRBJ1-1	-	14	TGTGCCAGCAGCGTAACAGGACTGAACACTGAAGCTTTCTTT	CASSVTGLNTEAFF
-	TRBV29-1	TRBJ2-7	-	13	TGCAGCGTGGCGCGGGGTACGGGCTACGAGCAGTACTTC	CSVARGTGYEQYF
-	TRBV9	TRBJ2-5	-	15	TGTGCCAGCAGCACATGGGACTCCGGCCCGGAGACCCAGTACTTC	CASSTWDSGPETQYF
-	TRBV2	TRBJ1-1	once	11	TGTGCCAGCACTCCCGGGTCTCAAGCTTTCTTT	CASTPGSQAFF
-	TRBV13	TRBJ2-7	-	15	TGTGCCAGCAGCCCGCCCCTAGCCAACTCCTACGAGCAGTACTTC	CASSPPLANSYEQYF
TRBD2	TRBV7-3	TRBJ2-5	-	14	TGTGCCAGCAGCACCGGACTAGATTCCGAGACCCAGTACTTC	CASSTGLDSETQYF
-	TRBV27	TRBJ2-7	-	14	TGTGCCAGCAGTCCCCTTGGGACTTCTCACGAGCAGTACTTC	CASSPLGTSHEQYF
-	TRBV30	TRBJ1-2	-	10	TGTGCCTCCAGGTTTAATGGCTACACCTTC	CASRFNGYTF
-	TRBV11-2	TRBJ2-7	-	16	TGTGCCAGCAGCCTACCGCCCCAGACAGGCTCCTACGAGCAGTACTTC	CASSLPPQTGSYEQYF
-	TRBV7-9	TRBJ1-1	-	14	TGTGCCAGCAGCCAACCTGGGGGGGGCACTGAAGCTTTCTTT	CASSQPGGGTEAFF
TRBD2	TRBV10-2	TRBJ2-2	-	17	TGCGCCTCCTTGGGACTAGCGGGGGGGCCGGGCACCGGGGAGCTGTTTTTT	CASLGLAGGPGTGELFF
TRBD1	TRBV5-6	TRBJ1-1	-	18	TGTGCCAGCAGCTTGTTGTATGTGGCGGGACAGAGGAACACTGAAGCTTTCTTT	CASSLLYVAGQRNTEAFF
-	TRBV5-1	TRBJ1-5	-	14	TGCGCCAGCAGCTTGGAGGGGGGGTCTCAGCCCCAGCATTTT	CASSLEGGSQPQHF
TRBD1	TRBV10-3	TRBJ1-1	-	13	TGTGCCACGGGGACAGGGGTGGACACTGAAGCTTTCTTT	CATGTGVDTEAFF